The 2 T cell receptor beta chains given below trace back to one sample, sequenced in a study of blood T cell repertoires in COVID-19. The data were produced by immunoSEQ multiplex PCR, yet TCRdb's version contains in-frame clones alone and is incomplete. The sample contains under 500,000 clones, around nine tenths of which appear only once. Sequences were obtained from peripheral blood. All receptors derive from a woman in her 30s with acute or convalescent COVID-19.

The V gene is TRBV10-3, the J gene TRBJ2-3; TRBD1 agrees at 9 bases. This CDR3 is built from 15 residues. Unmatched junction bases numbered 5, after V lost 4 bases and J lost 3 bases. Germline V gene data show CDR1 as ENHRY and CDR2 as SYGVKD. CDR3 bases: TGTGCCATCAGTGGGGGACAGGGTGGGACAGATACGCAGTATTTT. It translates to CAISGGQGGTDTQYF.

The V and J genes are TRBV27 and TRBJ1-1; tentatively, D is TRBD1 (6 bases). CDR1 is MNHEY and CDR2 is SMNVEV in the germline V gene (reference sequence). The CDR3 covers 18 residues. Trimming took off 6 bases at V and 1 base at J, with 24 bases between the two ends. CDR3 sequence: CASSPRRGRSWTNTEAFF. The CDR3 coding sequence is TGTGCCAGCAGCCCCCGCAGGGGTCGTTCTTGGACGAACACTGAAGCTTTCTTT.